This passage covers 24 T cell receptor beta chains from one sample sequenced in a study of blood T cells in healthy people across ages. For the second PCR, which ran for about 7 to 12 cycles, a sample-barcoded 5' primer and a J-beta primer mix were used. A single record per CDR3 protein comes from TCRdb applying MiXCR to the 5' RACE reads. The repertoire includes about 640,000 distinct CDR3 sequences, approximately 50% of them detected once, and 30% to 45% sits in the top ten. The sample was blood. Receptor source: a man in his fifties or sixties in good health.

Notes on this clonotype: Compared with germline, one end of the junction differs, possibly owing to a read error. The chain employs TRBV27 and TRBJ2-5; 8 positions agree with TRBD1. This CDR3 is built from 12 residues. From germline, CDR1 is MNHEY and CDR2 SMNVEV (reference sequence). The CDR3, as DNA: TGTGCCGGCAGTGCCAGGGGGCCTGAGCAGTACTTC. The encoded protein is CAGSARGPEQYF.

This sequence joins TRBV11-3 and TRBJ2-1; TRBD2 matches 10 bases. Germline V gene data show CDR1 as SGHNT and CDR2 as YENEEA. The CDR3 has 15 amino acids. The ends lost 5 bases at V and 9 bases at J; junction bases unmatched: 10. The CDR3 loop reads CASSLLSGGVGEQFF. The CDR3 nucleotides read TGTGCCAGCAGCCTACTCAGCGGGGGGGTCGGTGAGCAGTTCTTC.

CDR3 sequence reads: CASRKRGSSYEQYF. The DNA of the CDR3 is TGTGCCAGTCGCAAGCGGGGGTCCTCCTACGAGCAGTACTTC. V and J are TRBV19 and TRBJ2-7, with TRBD2 matching over 8 bases. Trimming removed 8 bases from V and 0 bases from J; junction bases left unmatched: 6. Germline V CDR1 and CDR2: LNHDA, SQIVND (reference sequence). The CDR3 is 14 amino acids.

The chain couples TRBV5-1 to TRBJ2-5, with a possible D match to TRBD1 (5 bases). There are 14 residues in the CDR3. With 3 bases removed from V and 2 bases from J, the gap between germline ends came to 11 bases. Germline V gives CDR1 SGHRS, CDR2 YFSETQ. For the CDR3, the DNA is TGCGCCAGCAGCTCCCGGTGGACACAAGAGACCCAGTACTTC. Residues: CASSSRWTQETQYF.

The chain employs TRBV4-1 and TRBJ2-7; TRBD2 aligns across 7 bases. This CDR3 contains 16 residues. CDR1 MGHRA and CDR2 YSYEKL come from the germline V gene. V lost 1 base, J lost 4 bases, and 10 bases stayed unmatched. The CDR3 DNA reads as TGCGCCAGCAGCCAAGTCCGGCGGGGAGGGGCATACGAGCAGTACTTC. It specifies CASSQVRRGGAYEQYF.

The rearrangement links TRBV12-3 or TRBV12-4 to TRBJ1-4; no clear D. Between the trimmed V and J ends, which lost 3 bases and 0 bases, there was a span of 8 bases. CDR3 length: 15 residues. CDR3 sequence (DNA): TGTGCCAGCAGTTTTTTGGGTGCAACTAATGAAAAACTGTTTTTT. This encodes CASSFLGATNEKLFF.

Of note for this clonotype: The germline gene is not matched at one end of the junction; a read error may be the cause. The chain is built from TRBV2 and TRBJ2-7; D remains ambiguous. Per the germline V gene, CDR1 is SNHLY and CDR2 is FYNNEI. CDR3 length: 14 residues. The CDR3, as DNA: TGTGCCAGCAGTAAAGACAAGTTCTCCTACGGGCAGTACTTC. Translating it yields CASSKDKFSYGQYF.

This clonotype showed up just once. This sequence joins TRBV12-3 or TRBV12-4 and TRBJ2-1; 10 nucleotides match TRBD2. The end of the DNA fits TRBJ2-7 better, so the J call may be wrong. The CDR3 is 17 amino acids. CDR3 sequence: CASSRSGGPPTYNEQYF. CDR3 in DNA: TGTGCCAGCAGCCGTAGCGGGGGGCCACCCACCTACAATGAGCAGTACTTC.

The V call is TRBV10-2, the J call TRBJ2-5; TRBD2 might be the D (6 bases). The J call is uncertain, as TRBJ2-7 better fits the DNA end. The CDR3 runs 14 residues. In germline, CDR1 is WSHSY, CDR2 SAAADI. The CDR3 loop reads CASTGLPGSYEQYF. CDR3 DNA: TGCGCCAGCACGGGTCTGCCCGGGAGCTACGAGCAGTACTTC.

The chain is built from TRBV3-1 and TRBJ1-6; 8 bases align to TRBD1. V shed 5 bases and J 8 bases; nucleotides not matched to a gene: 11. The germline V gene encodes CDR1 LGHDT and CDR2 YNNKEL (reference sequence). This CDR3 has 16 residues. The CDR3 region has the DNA TGTGCCAGCAGCGAACCCCGGACAGGGAAGGATTCACCCCTCCACTTT. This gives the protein CASSEPRTGKDSPLHF. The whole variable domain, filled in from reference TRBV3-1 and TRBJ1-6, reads DTAVSQTPKYLVTQMGNDKSIKCEQNLGHDTMYWYKQDSKKFLKIMFSYNNKELIINETVPNRFSPKSPDKAHLNLHINSLELGDSAVYFCASSEPRTGKDSPLHFGNGTRLTVT.

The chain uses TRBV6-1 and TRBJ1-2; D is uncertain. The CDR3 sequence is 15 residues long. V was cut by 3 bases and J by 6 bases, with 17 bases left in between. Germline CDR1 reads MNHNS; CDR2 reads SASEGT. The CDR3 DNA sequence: TGTGCCAGCAGTGAGGTGTCGGGAAGGCGGGATGGCTACACCTTC. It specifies CASSEVSGRRDGYTF.

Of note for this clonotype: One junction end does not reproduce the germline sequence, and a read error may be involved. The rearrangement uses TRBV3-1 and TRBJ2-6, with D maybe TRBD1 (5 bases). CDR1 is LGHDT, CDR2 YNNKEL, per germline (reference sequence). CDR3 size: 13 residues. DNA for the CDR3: TGTGCCAGCAGCCATTCTGGGGCCAGCGTCCTGACTTTC. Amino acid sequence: CASSHSGASVLTF.

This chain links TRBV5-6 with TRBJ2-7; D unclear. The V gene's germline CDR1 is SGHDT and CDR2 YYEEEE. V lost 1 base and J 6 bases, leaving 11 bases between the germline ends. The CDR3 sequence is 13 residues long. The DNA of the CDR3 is TGTGCCAGCAGCTTGAAGGTTTTACGCGAGCAGTACTTC. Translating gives CASSLKVLREQYF.

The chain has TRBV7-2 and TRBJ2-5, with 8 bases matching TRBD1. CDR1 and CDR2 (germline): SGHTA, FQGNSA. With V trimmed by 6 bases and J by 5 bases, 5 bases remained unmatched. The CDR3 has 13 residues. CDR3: CASRPGGTETQYF. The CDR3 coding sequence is TGTGCCAGCAGGCCAGGGGGCACGGAGACCCAGTACTTC.

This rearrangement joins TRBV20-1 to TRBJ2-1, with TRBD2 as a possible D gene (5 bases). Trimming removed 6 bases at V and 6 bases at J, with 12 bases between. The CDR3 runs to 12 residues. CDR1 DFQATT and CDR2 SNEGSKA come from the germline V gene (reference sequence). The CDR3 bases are TGCAGTGCCCAGAGGGAGAGCAATGAGCAGTTCTTC. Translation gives CSAQRESNEQFF.

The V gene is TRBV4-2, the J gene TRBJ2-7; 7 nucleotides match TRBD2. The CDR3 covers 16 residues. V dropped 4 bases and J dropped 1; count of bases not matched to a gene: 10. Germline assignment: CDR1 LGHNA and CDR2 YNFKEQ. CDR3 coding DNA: TGTGCCAGCAGCCCCGTAGCACGAGCGGGGTCCTACGAGCAGTACTTC. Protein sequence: CASSPVARAGSYEQYF.

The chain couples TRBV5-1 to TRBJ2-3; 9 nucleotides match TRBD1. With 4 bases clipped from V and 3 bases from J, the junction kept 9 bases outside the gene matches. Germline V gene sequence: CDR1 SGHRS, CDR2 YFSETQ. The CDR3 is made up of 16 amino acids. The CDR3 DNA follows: TGCGCCAGCAGCCAAGACGGACAGGGGCGGACAGATACGCAGTATTTT. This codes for CASSQDGQGRTDTQYF. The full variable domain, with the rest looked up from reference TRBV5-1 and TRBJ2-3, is KAGVTQTPRYLIKTRGQQVTLSCSPISGHRSVSWYQQTPGQGLQFLFEYFSETQRNKGNFPGRFSGRQFSNSRSEMNVSTLELGDSALYLCASSQDGQGRTDTQYFGPGTRLTVL.

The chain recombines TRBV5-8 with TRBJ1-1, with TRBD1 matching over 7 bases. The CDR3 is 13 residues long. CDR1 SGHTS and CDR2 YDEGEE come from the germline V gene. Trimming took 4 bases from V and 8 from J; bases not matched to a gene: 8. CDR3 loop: CASSPYRGSEAFF. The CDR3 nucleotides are TGTGCCAGCAGCCCATACAGGGGATCCGAAGCTTTCTTT.

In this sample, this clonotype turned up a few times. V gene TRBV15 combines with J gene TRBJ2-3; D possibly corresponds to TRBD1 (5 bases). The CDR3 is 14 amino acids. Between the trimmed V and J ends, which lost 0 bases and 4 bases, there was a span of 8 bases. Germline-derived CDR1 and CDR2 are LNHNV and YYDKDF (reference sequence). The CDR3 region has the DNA TGTGCCACCAGCAGAGACAGGGTCCCAGATACGCAGTATTTT. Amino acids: CATSRDRVPDTQYF.

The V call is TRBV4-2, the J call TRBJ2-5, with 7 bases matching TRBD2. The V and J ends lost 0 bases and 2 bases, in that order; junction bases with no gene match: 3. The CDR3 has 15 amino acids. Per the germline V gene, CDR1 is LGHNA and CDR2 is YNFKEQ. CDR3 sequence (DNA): TGTGCCAGCAGCCAAGAGCGGGACTATCAAGAGACCCAGTACTTC. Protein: CASSQERDYQETQYF.

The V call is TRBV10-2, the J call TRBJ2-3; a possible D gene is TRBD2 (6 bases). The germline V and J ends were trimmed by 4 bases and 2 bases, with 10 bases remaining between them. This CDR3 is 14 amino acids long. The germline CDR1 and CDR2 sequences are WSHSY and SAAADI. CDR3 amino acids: CASSGRGPTDTQYF. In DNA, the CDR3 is TGCGCCAGCAGTGGGCGGGGACCCACAGATACGCAGTATTTT.

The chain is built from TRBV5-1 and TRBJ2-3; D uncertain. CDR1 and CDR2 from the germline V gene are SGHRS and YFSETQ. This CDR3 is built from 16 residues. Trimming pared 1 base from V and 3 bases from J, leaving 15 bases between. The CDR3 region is CASSLSTARRTDTQYF. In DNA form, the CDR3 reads TGCGCCAGCAGCTTGTCGACGGCCAGACGAACAGATACGCAGTATTTT.

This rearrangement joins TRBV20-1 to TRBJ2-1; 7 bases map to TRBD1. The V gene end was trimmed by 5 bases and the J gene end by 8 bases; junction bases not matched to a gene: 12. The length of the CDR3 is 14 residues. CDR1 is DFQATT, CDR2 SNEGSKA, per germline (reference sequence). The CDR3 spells CSAPSGTAVDEQFF. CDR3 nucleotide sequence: TGCAGTGCTCCCTCCGGGACAGCGGTCGATGAGCAGTTCTTC.

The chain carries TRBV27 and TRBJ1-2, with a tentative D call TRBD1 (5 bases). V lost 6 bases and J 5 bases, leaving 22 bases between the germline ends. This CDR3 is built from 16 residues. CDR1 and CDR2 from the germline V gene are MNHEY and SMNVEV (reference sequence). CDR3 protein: CASRTLDGGTSYGYTF. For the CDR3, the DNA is TGTGCCAGCAGGACCCTTGATGGAGGGACGTCATATGGCTACACCTTC.